Described below is a single T cell receptor (beta chain) sequence and its context. Its antigen remains unknown. An end of the junction differs from the germline gene, which may be a read error. The data derive from a study of T-cell reconstitution after alpha-beta-depleted transplantation in children. Study conclusions and caveats: Approximately two months post-transplant, alpha-beta T cells reportedly originated from several hundred expanded graft clones. From newly produced T cells came most of the T-cell counts and diversity one year after transplant. The study traced high day-60 TCRbeta diversity in some patients to surviving recipient T cells and thymic progenitors.

This CDR3 region has 12 residues. Looked up from germline, CDR1 is SEHNR and CDR2 is FQNEAQ (reference sequence). Unique molecular identifiers were used to barcode this TCRbeta library. MiXCR, run by TCRdb on the PCR reads, gives a single entry per CDR3 protein. The sample has under 450,000 distinct CDR3 sequences, 15% to 20% seen once. This specimen consisted of PBMCs, mostly from graft donor cells, obtained 360 days after TCRalphabeta/CD19-depleted stem cell transplant. This TCR came from a boy under two years old who had a stem cell transplant for Wiskott-Aldrich syndrome, so the T cells may come from the graft donor. V is TRBV7-9 and J is TRBJ1-1; the D is unclear. For the CDR3, the DNA is TGTGCCAGCAGCTTAGTTTCTGTTGAAGCTTTCTTC. This codes for CASSLVSVEAFF.